This TCR beta chain was obtained from a study of regulatory T cells in long-lasting Graves disease. Time point specified: newly diagnosed GD, antithyroid drugs for less than 3 months. PBMC-extracted RNA yielded the TCR library. Through Arm-PCR of CDR3 regions and iRepertoire HTBI primers, TCR beta libraries were built. MiXCR was run by TCRdb on the multiplex PCR reads, yielding one entry per CDR3 protein. In the table there are around 450,000 distinct CDR3 sequences, approximately 15% of which are singletons. Study findings and constraints: Persistent disease exhibited a predilection for TRBV28, TRBJ1-2 and TRBJ2-5.

Turning to this clonotype: The target antigen is unknown. A single base separates this from a much larger clone, so it may be a read error.

Per the germline V gene, CDR1 is LGHNA and CDR2 is YSLEER. The CDR3 loop spans 18 amino acids. These same records also appear under a second study, on T cells in Graves' hyperthyroidism and ophthalmopathy.

The clonotype comes from a middle-aged woman with Graves disease. The starting material was peripheral blood mononuclear cells (PBMCs), obtained at new diagnosis, from a patient treated with antithyroid drugs. The V and J genes are TRBV4-3 and TRBJ2-7, with TRBD2 matching over 13 bases. The CDR3 DNA sequence: TGCGCCAGCAGCCAAGCCGGGACTAGCGGGACAAGCTCCTACGAGCTGTACTTC. Translation: CASSQAGTSGTSSYELYF.